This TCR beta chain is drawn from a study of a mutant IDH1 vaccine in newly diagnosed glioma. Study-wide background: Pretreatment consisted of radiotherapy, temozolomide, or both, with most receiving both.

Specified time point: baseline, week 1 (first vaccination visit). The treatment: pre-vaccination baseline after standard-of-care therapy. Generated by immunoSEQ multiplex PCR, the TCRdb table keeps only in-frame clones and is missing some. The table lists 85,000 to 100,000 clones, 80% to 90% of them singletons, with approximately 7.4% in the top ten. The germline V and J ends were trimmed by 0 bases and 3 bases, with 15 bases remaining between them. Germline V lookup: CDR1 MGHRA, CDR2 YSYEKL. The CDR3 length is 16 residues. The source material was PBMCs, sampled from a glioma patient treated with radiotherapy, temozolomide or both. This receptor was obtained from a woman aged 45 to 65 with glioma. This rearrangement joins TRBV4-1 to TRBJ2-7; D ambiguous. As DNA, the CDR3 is TGCGCCAGCAGCCAAGAGCGGCAGGTCGAGTTCTACGAGCAGTACTTC. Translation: CASSQERQVEFYEQYF.